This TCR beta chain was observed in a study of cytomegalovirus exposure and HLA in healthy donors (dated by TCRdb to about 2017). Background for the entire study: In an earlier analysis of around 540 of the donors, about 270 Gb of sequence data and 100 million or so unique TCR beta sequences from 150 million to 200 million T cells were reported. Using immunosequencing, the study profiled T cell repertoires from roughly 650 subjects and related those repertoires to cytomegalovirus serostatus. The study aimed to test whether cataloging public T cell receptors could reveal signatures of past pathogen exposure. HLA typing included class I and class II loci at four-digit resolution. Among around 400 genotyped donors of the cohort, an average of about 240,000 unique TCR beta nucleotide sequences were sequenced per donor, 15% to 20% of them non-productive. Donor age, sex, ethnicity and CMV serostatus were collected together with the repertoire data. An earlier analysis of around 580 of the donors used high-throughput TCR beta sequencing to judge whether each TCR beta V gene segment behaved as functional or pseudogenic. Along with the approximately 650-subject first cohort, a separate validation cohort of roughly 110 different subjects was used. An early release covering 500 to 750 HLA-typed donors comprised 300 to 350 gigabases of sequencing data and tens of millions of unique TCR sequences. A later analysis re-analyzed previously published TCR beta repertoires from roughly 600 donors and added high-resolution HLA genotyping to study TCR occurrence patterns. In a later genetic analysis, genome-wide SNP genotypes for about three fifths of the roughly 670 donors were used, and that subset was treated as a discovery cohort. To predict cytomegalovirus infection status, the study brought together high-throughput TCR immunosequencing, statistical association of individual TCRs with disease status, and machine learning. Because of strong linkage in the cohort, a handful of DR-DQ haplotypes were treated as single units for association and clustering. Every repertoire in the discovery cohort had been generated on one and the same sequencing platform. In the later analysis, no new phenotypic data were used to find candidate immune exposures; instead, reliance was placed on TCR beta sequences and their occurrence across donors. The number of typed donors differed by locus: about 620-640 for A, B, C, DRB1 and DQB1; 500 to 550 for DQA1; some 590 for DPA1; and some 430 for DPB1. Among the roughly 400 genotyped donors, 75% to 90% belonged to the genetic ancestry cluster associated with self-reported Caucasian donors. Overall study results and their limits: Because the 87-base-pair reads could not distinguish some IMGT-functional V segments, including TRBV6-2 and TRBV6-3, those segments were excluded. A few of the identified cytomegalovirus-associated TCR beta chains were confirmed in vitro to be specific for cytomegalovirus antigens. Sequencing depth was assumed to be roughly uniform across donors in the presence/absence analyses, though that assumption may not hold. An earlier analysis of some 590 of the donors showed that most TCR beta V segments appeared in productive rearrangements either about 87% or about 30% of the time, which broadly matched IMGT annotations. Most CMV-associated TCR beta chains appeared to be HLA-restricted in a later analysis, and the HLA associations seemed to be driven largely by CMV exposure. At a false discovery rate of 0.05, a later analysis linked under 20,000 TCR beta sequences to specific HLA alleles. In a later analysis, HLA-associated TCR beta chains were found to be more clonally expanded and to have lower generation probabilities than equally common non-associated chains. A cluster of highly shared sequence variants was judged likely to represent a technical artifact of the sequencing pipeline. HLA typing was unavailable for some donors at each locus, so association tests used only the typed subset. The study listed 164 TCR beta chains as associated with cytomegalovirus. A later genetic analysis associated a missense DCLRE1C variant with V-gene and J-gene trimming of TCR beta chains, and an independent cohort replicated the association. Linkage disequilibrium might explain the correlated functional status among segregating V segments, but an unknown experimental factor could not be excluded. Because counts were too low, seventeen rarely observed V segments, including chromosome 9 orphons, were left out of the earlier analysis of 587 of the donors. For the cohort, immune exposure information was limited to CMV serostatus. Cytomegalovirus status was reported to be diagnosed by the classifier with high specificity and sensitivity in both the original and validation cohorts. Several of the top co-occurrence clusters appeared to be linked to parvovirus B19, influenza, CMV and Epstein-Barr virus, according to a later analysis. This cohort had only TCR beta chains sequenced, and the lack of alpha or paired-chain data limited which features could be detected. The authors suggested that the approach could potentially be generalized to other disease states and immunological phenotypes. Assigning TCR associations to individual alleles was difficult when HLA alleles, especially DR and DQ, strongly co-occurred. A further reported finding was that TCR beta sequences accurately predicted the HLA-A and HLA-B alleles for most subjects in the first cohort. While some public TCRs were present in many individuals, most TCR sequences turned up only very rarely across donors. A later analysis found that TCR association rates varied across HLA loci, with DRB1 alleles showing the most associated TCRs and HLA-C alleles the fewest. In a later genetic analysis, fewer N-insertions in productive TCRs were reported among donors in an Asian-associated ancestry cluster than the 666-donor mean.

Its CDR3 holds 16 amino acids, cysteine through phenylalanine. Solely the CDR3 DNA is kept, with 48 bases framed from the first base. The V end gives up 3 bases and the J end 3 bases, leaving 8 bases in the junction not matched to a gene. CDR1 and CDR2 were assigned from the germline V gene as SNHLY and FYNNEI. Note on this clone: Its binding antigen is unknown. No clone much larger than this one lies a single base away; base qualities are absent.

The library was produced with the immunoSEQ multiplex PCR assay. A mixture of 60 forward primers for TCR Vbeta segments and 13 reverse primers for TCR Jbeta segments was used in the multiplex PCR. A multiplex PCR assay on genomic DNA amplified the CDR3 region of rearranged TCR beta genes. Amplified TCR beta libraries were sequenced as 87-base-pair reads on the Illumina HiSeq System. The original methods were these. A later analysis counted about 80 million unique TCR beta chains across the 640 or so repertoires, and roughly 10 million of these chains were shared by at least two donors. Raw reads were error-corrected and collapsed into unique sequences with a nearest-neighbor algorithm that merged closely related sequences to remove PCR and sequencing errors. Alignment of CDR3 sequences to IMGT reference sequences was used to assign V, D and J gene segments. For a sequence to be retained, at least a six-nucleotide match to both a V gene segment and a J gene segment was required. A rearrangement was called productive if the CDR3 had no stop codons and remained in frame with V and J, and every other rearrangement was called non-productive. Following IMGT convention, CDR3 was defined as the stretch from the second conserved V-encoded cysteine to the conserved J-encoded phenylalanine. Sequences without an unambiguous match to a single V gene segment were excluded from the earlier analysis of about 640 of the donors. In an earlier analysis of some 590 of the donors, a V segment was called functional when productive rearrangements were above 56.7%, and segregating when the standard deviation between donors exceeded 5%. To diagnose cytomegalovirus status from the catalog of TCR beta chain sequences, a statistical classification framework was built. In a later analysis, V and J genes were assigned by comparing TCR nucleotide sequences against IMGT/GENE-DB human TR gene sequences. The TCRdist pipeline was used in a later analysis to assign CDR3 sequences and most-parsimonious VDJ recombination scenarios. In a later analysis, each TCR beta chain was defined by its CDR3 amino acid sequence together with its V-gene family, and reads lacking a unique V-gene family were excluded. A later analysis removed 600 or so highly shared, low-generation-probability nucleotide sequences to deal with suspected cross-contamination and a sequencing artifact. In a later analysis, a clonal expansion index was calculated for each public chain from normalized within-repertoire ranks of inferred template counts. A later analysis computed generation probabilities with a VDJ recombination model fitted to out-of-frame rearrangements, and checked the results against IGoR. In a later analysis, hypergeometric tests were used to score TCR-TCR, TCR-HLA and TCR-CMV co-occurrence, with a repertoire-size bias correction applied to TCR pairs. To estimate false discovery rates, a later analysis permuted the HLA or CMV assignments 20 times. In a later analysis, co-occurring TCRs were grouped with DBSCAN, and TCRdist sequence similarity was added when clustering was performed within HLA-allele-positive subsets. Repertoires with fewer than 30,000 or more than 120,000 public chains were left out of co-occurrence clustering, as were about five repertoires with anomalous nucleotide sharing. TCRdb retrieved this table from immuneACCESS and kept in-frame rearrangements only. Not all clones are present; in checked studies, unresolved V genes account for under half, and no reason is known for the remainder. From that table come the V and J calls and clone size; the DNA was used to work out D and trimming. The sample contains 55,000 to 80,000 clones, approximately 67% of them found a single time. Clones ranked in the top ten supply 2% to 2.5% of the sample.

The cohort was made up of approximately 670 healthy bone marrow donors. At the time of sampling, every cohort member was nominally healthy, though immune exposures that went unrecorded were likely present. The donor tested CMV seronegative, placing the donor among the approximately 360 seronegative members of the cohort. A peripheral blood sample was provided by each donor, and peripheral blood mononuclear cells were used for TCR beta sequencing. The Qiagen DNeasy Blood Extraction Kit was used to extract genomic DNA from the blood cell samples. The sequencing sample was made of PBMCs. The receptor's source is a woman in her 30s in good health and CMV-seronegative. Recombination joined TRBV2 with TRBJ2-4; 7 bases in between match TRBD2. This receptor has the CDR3 CASSEEGREGKNIQYF. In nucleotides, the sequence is TGTGCCAGCAGTGAGGAGGGCAGGGAGGGCAAAAACATTCAGTACTTC.